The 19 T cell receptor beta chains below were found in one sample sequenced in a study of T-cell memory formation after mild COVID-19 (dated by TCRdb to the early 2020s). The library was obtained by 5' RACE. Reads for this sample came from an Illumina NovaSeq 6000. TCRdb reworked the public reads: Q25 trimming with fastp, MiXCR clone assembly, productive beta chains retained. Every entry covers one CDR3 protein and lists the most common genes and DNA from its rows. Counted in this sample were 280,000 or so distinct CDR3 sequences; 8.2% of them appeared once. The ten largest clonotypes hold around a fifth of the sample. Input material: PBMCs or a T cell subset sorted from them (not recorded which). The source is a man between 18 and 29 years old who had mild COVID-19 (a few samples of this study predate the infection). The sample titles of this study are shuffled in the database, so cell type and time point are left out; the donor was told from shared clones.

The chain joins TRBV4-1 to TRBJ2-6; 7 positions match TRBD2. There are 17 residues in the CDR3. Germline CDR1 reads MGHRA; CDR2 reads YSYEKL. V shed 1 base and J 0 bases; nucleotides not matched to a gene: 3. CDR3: CASSQGEGISGANVLTF. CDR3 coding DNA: TGCGCCAGCAGCCAAGGGGAGGGGATCTCTGGGGCCAACGTCCTGACTTTC.

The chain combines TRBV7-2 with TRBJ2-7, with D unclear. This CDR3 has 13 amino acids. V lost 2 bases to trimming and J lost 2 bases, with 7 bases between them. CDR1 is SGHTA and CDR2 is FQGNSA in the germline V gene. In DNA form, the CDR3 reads TGTGCCAGCAGCTTAACACTGGCCTACGAGCAGTACTTC. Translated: CASSLTLAYEQYF.

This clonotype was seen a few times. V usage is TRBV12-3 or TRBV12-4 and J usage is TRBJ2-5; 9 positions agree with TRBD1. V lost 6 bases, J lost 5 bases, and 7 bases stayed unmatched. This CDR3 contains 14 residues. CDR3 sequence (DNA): TGTGCCAGCAGGCCGGGACAGGGCGCGGAGACCCAGTACTTC. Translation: CASRPGQGAETQYF.

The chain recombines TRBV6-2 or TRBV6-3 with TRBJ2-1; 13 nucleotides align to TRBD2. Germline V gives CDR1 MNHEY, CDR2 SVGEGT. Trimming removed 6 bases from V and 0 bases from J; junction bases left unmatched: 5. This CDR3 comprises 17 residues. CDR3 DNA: TGTGCCAGCAGCTCTGGACTAGCGGGGGACTCCTACAATGAGCAGTTCTTC. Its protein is CASSSGLAGDSYNEQFF.

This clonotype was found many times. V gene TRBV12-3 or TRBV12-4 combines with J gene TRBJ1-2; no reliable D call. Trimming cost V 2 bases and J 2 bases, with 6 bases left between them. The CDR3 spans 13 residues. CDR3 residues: CASSLIGNYGYTF. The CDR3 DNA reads TGTGCCAGCAGTTTAATAGGGAACTATGGCTACACCTTC.

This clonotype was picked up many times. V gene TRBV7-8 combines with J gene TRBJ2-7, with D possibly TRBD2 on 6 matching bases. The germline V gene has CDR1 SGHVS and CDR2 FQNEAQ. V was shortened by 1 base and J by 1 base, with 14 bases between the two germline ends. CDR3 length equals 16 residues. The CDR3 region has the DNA TGTGCCAGCAGCTTAGGGGGAGGACCGGGGTCCTACGAGCAGTACTTC. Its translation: CASSLGGGPGSYEQYF.

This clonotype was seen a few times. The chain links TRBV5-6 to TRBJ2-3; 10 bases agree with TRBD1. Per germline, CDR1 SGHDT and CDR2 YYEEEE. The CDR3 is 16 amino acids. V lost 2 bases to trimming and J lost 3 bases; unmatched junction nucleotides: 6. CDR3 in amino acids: CASSFRGTGATDTQYF. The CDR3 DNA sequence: TGTGCCAGCAGCTTCCGTGGGACAGGGGCAACAGATACGCAGTATTTT.

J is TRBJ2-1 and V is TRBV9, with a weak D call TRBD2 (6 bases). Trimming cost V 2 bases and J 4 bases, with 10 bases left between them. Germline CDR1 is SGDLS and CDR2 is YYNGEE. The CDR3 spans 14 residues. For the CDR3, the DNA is TGTGCCAGCAGCGTCCGGGGGTATTACAATGAGCAGTTCTTC. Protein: CASSVRGYYNEQFF.

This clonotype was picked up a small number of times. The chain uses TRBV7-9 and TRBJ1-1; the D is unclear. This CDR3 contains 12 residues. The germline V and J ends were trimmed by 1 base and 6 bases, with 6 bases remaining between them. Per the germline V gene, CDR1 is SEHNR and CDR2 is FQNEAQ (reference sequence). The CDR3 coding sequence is TGTGCCAGCAGCTTAGGTCCCGCTGAAGCTTTCTTT. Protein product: CASSLGPAEAFF.

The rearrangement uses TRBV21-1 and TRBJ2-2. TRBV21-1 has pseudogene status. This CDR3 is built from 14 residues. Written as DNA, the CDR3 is TGTGCCAGCAGCAAAGTATTGTGGGCCGGGGAGCTGTTTTTT. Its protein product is CASSKVLWAGELFF.

DNA of the CDR3: TGTGCCTCGAGCGACAGGGGGCTATACAATCAGCCCCAGCATTTT. It yields the protein CASSDRGLYNQPQHF. V and J are TRBV30 and TRBJ1-5, with 10 bases lining up with TRBD1. CDR3 length: 15 residues. V trimming: 7 bases; J trimming: 3 bases; junction bases outside the gene matches: 9. The germline V gene encodes CDR1 GTSNPN and CDR2 SVGIG (reference sequence).

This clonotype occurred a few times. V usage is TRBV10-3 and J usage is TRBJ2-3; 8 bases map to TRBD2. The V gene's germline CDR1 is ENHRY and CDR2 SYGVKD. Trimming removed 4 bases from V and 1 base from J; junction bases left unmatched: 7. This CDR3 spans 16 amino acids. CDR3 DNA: TGTGCCATCAGTGGTGGGAGCGGGGGTGGCACAGATACGCAGTATTTT. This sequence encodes CAISGGSGGGTDTQYF.

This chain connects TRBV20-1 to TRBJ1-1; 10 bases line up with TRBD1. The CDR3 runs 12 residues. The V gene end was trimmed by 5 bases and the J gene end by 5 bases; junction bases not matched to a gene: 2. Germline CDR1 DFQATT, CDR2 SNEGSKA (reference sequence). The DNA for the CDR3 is TGCAGTGCTGGGACAGGGGAGACTGAAGCTTTCTTT. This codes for CSAGTGETEAFF.

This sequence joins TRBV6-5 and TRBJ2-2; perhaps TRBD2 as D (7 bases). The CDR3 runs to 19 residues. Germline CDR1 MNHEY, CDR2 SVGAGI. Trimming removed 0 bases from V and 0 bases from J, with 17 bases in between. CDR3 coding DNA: TGTGCCAGCAGTTACTCGACTAGGGGGGGGCCTTCGAACACCGGGGAGCTGTTTTTT. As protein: CASSYSTRGGPSNTGELFF.

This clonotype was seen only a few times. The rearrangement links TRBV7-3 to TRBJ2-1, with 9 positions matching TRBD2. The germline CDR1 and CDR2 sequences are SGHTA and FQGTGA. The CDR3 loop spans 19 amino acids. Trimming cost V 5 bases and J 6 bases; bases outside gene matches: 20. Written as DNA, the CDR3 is TGTGCCAGCAGCCTGGGACTAGCTGTCGTTGGACCCCATGGCAATGAGCAGTTCTTC. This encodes CASSLGLAVVGPHGNEQFF.

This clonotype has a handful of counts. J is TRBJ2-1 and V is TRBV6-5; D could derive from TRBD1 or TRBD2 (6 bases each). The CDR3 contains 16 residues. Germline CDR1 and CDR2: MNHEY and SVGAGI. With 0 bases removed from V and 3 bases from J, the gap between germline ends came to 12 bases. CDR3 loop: CASSYSTGGIYNEQFF. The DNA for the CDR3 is TGTGCCAGCAGTTACTCGACAGGAGGGATCTACAATGAGCAGTTCTTC.

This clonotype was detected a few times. For the CDR3, the DNA is TGTGCCAGCGGGTGGACAGGGGTCGCTGAAGCTTTCTTT. It encodes CASGWTGVAEAFF. V is TRBV12-3 or TRBV12-4 and J is TRBJ1-1; 9 nucleotides match TRBD1. J gave up 6 bases and V 8 bases, and 7 bases lay outside the gene matches. CDR3 length: 13 residues.

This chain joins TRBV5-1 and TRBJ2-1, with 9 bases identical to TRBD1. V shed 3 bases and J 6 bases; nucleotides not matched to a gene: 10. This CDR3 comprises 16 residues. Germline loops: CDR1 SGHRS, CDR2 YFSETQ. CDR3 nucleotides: TGCGCCAGCAGCTCGGGACAGGGTGTAACGTTCAATGAGCAGTTCTTC. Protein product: CASSSGQGVTFNEQFF.

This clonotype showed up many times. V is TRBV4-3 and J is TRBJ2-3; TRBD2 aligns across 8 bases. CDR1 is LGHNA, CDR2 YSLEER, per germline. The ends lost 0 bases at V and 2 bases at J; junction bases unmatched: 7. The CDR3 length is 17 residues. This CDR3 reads CASSQDSGGGHTDTQYF. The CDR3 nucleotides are TGCGCCAGCAGCCAAGATAGTGGCGGGGGGCACACAGATACGCAGTATTTT.